Following are 16 T cell receptor beta chains from one sample sequenced in a study of cytomegalovirus exposure and HLA in healthy donors. Amplification used 60 Vbeta primers and 13 Jbeta primers. Some clones are missing from TCRdb's copy, which holds only in-frame ones; the method was immunoSEQ multiplex PCR. Here the sample spans over 90,000 clones, around 82% being singletons. Material for sequencing was PBMCs. The receptors here all came from a woman aged 18-29 years in good health and CMV-seropositive.

The DNA of the CDR3 is TGCGCCAGCAGTGATGGCGGCCGGGTGTTTTTT. This sequence encodes CASSDGGRVFF. The V gene is TRBV10-2, the J gene TRBJ1-4, with unresolved D. The CDR3 runs to 11 residues. Germline V gene lookup returns CDR1 WSHSY and CDR2 SAAADI. V gave up 3 bases and J gave up 15 bases, with 11 bases separating them.

This chain connects TRBV27 to TRBJ2-3, with D unresolved. V dropped 6 bases and J dropped 4 bases, with 5 bases sitting between them. This CDR3 has 11 residues. Germline CDR1 reads MNHEY; CDR2 reads SMNVEV (reference sequence). CDR3 bases: TGTGCCAGCAGGAGTTCAGATACGCAGTATTTT. Protein product: CASRSSDTQYF.

This chain joins TRBV6-5 and TRBJ1-3, with no clear D. V lost 7 bases and J 4 bases, leaving 11 bases between the germline ends. CDR3 size: 13 residues. Per germline, CDR1 MNHEY and CDR2 SVGAGI. The CDR3 DNA reads as TGTGCCAGCATCTCAGGTCCAGGAAACACCATATATTTT. Its protein is CASISGPGNTIYF.

This rearrangement joins TRBV6-6 to TRBJ1-5, with unresolved D. The length of the CDR3 is 13 residues. The V gene's germline CDR1 is MNHNY and CDR2 SVGAGI (reference sequence). V lost 7 bases to trimming and J lost 4 bases, with 11 bases between them. The CDR3 coding sequence is TGTGCCAGCACCGAGGGTACAAATCAGCCCCAGCATTTT. Translated: CASTEGTNQPQHF.

V gene TRBV5-4 combines with J gene TRBJ1-1; D is uncertain. This CDR3 region has 14 residues. The germline V and J ends were trimmed by 4 bases and 5 bases, with 15 bases remaining between them. Germline CDR1 SGHNT, CDR2 YYREEE (reference sequence). The CDR3 region is CASSVPRRETEAFF. CDR3 in DNA: TGTGCCAGCAGCGTGCCCCGCCGGGAAACTGAAGCTTTCTTT.

The chain has TRBV6-6 and TRBJ2-1; 9 positions agree with TRBD2. The V gene end was trimmed by 5 bases and the J gene end by 4 bases; junction bases not matched to a gene: 3. Per the germline V gene, CDR1 is MNHNY and CDR2 is SVGAGI (reference sequence). This CDR3 has 14 residues. The DNA of the CDR3 is TGTGCCAGCAGTCCGACTAGCGGATACAATGAGCAGTTCTTC. Translating gives CASSPTSGYNEQFF.

This sequence joins TRBV25-1 and TRBJ2-3; 10 positions agree with TRBD2. V lost 8 bases, J lost 5 bases, and 7 bases stayed unmatched. The CDR3 is 14 amino acids. The germline gives CDR1 MGHDK, CDR2 SYGVNS. The CDR3 here is CASQSGGAEDTQYF. The CDR3 nucleotides read TGTGCCAGCCAGAGCGGGGGGGCCGAAGATACGCAGTATTTT.

The chain links TRBV7-9 to TRBJ2-3, with TRBD2 matching over 13 bases. Per the germline V gene, CDR1 is SEHNR and CDR2 is FQNEAQ (reference sequence). The junction had 8 bases not matched to a gene; V was cut back by 3 bases and J by 2 bases. This CDR3 is 18 amino acids long. Here the CDR3 DNA reads TGTGCCAGCAGCTTCGGACTAGCGGGAGTGGGGGACACAGATACGCAGTATTTT. Protein: CASSFGLAGVGDTDTQYF.

The rearrangement uses TRBV6-1 and TRBJ1-2; no clear D. Deletions cut 5 bases from V and 1 base from J, with 11 bases between. Germline loops: CDR1 MNHNS, CDR2 SASEGT. This CDR3 is built from 14 residues. The CDR3 here is CASSQTRGNYGYTF. CDR3 sequence (DNA): TGTGCCAGCAGTCAAACGCGCGGTAACTATGGCTACACCTTC.

CDR3 in DNA: TGTGCCAGCAGTGGAGAGGGCCAGCCCCAGCATTTT. Protein product: CASSGEGQPQHF. The chain is built from TRBV2 and TRBJ1-5; D uncertain. The CDR3 is 12 residues long. V lost 4 bases, J lost 7 bases, and 8 bases lay in between. The V gene's germline CDR1 is SNHLY and CDR2 FYNNEI.

This clone was found once. V gene TRBV2 combines with J gene TRBJ2-1, with a possible D match to TRBD2 (6 bases). This CDR3 spans 13 amino acids. Germline V gene data show CDR1 as SNHLY and CDR2 as FYNNEI. V was pared by 7 bases and J by 10 bases, with 17 bases between. The CDR3 loop reads CASNAFGGLEQFF. CDR3 coding DNA: TGTGCCAGCAATGCATTCGGAGGGCTCGAGCAGTTCTTC.

The chain links TRBV29-1 to TRBJ2-5; TRBD2 matches at 13 bases. Germline CDR1 and CDR2: SQVTM and ANQGSEA. Losses at the gene ends were 8 bases for V and 4 bases for J; bases not matched to a gene: 7. The CDR3 is 14 amino acids. The CDR3 region is CSLRLAGGTETQYF. In DNA form, the CDR3 reads TGCAGCCTGCGACTAGCGGGAGGAACAGAGACCCAGTACTTC. The entire variable domain, with the rest obtained from reference TRBV29-1 and TRBJ2-5, is as follows: SAVISQKPSRDICQRGTSLTIQCQVDSQVTMMFWYRQQPGQSLTLIATANQGSEATYESGFVIDKFPISRPNLTFSTLTVSNMSPEDSSIYLCSLRLAGGTETQYFGPGTRLLVL.

This clone was seen once. This chain uses TRBV29-1 with TRBJ2-1; the match to TRBD2 covers 13 bases. This CDR3 has 13 amino acids. Germline assignment: CDR1 SQVTM and CDR2 ANQGSEA. Germline trimming cut 7 bases from V and 5 bases from J; bases unmatched to any gene: 2. The CDR3, as DNA: TGCAGCGAGGGACTAGCGGGACACAATGAGCAGTTCTTC. It codes for CSEGLAGHNEQFF.

The chain uses TRBV4-3 and TRBJ2-7; TRBD2 matches at 7 bases. The trim removed 3 bases at V and 0 bases at J, leaving 11 bases unmatched. The CDR3 spans 17 residues. Germline loops: CDR1 LGHNA, CDR2 YSLEER. The DNA for the CDR3 is TGCGCCAGCAGCCATACACTCGGGACTATAAACTCCTACGAGCAGTACTTC. Translation: CASSHTLGTINSYEQYF.

The chain is built from TRBV5-1 and TRBJ1-1, with no clear D. Trimming stripped 7 bases from V and 0 bases from J, with 10 bases between. This CDR3 is 13 amino acids long. Germline CDR1 reads SGHRS; CDR2 reads YFSETQ. The CDR3 DNA reads as TGCGCCAGCCGATATACAGTGAACACTGAAGCTTTCTTT. Encoded protein: CASRYTVNTEAFF.

V gene TRBV30 combines with J gene TRBJ1-5; D perhaps matches TRBD1 (5 bases). Per germline, CDR1 GTSNPN and CDR2 SVGIG (reference sequence). Trimming took off 2 bases at V and 2 bases at J, with 19 bases between the two ends. The CDR3 sequence is 17 residues long. This chain's CDR3 is CAWSPPPGREGNQPQHF. For the CDR3, the DNA is TGTGCCTGGAGTCCTCCCCCGGGCAGGGAGGGCAATCAGCCCCAGCATTTT.